This T cell receptor (beta chain) was found in a study of OX40 agonist ivuxolimab in advanced cancers. Background on the study: The eligibility criteria allowed prior anti-PD-1, anti-PD-L1 or anti-CTLA-4 therapy, and around 38% had some.

Baseline was the first blood sampling point, followed by cycle 4 day 1 and cycle 7 day 1. The repertoire was sequenced with immunoSEQ multiplex PCR; TCRdb's copy has only in-frame clones and lacks some. The repertoire includes about 6,500 clones, 70% to 80% of them detected once, and over 25% sits in the top ten. In germline, CDR1 is PRHDT, CDR2 FYEKMQ (reference sequence). Trimming pared 8 bases from V and 2 bases from J, leaving 13 bases between. The CDR3 loop spans 13 amino acids. The gene calls are TRBV13 and TRBJ2-7; D unresolved. This TCR was recovered from an adult with an advanced solid tumor such as melanoma, head and neck, liver or kidney cancer. This specimen was CD4+ or CD8+ T cells sorted from blood, taken in a trial of the OX40 agonist ivuxolimab. Here the CDR3 DNA reads TGTGCCAGCTCCCAAGGGTGGCCCTACGAGCAGTACTTC. Protein product: CASSQGWPYEQYF.